The T cell receptor beta chain under discussion was sequenced for a study of blood T cell repertoires in COVID-19. Assay: immunoSEQ multiplex PCR; the TCRdb copy retains only in-frame clones and omits some. The sample yields approximately 20,000 clones, approximately 85% seen once. The CDR3 loop spans 13 amino acids. V lost 7 bases, J lost 6 bases, and 15 bases lay in between. Sequencing used peripheral blood. This sequence joins TRBV12-3 or TRBV12-4 and TRBJ1-1; no clear D gene. The source is a man older than 75 with acute or convalescent COVID-19. The DNA of the CDR3 is TGTGCCAGCACCAACTTCGGGAGTGCTGAAGCTTTCTTT. Amino acid sequence: CASTNFGSAEAFF.